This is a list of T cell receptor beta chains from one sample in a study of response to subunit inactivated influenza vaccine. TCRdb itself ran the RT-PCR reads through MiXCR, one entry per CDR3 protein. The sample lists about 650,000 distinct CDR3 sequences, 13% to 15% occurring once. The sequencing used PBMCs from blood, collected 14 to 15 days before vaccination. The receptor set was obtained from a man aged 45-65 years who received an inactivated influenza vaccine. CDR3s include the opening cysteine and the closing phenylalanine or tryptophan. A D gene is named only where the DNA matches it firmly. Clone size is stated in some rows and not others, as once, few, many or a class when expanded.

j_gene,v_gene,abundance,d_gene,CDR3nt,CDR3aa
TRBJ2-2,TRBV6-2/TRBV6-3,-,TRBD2,TGTGCCAGCAGTTACGCGGGGGTCACCGGGGAGCTGTTTTTT,CASSYAGVTGELFF
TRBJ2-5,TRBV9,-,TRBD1,TGTGCCAGCAGCGTAGCTTTGCAGGGGGCACAAGAGACCCAGTACTTC,CASSVALQGAQETQYF
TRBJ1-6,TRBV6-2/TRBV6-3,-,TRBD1,TGTGCCAGCAGCCCCGGGACAGAGAATTCACCCCTCCACTTT,CASSPGTENSPLHF
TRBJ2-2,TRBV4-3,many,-,TGCGCCAGCAGCCAAGACTGGGGTACCGGGGAGCTGTTTTTT,CASSQDWGTGELFF
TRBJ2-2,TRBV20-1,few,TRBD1,TGCAGTGCTACCCACGGGACAGGGGGAAACACCGGGGAGCTGTTTTTT,CSATHGTGGNTGELFF
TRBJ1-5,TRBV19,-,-,TGTGCCAGTAGTACTCATTATCAGCCCCAGCATTTT,CASSTHYQPQHF
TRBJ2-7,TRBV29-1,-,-,TGCAGCGTAGCCACAGTTCAGGGAGGCGAGCAGTACTTC,CSVATVQGGEQYF
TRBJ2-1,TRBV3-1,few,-,TGTGCCAGCAGCCAAGATCTTGACGGAGTCGGGTACAATGAGCAGTTCTTC,CASSQDLDGVGYNEQFF
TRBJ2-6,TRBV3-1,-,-,TGTGCCAGCAGCCAAGCAGGACACAGCTCTGGGGCCAACGTCCTGACTTTC,CASSQAGHSSGANVLTF
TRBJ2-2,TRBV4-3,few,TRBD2,TGCGCCAGCAGCCAAGACTCGGGGGGGAACACCGGGGAGCTGTTTTTT,CASSQDSGGNTGELFF
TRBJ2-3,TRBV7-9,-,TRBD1,TGTGCCAGCAGGGTACCGGGACAGGGTCCAGATACGCAGTATTTT,CASRVPGQGPDTQYF
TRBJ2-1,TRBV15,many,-,TGTGCCACCAGCACCAGGACTACCCTCTCGAATGAGCAGTTCTTC,CATSTRTTLSNEQFF
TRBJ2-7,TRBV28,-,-,TGTGCCAGCACCCGGGGAGCGTACGAGCAGTACTTC,CASTRGAYEQYF
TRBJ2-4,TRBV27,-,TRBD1,TGTGCCAGCAGCCACATTCCCGGGATAAGGGGGCGAGAGGGAAACATTCAGTACTTC,CASSHIPGIRGREGNIQYF
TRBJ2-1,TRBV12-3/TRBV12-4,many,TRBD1,TGTGCCAGCAGTTTAGTCGGACAGGGAGATGAGCAGTTCTTC,CASSLVGQGDEQFF
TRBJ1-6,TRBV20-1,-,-,TGCAGCTCAGTGTACAGGGCTGGCGCCTATAATTCACCCCTCCACTTT,CSSVYRAGAYNSPLHF
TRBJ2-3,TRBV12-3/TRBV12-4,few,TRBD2,TGTGCCAGCAGGGGGACTAGCGGGCTCGCTACGCAGTATTTT,CASRGTSGLATQYF
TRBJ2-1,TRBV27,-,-,TGTGCCAGCAGTTTACAGGGGTCAAGTGAGCAGTTCTTC,CASSLQGSSEQFF
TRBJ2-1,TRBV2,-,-,TGTGCCAGCAGTGAACGGGGATACAATGAGCAGTTCTTC,CASSERGYNEQFF
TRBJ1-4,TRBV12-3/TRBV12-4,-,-,TGTGCCAGCAACACAGGGATCGGAGAAAAACTGTTTTTT,CASNTGIGEKLFF
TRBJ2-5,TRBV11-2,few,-,TGTGCCAGCAGCTTAGAACCGGAGACCCAGTACTTC,CASSLEPETQYF
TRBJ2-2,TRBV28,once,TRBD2,TGTGCCAGCCTCGGGGGGGCCGGGGAGCTGTTTTTT,CASLGGAGELFF
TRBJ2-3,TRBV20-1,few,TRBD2,TGCAGTGCTAGCGGGGGGACAGATACGCAGTATTTT,CSASGGTDTQYF
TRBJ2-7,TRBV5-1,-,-,TGCGCCAGCAGTGGGGAAGGGGCCTACGAGCAGTACTTC,CASSGEGAYEQYF
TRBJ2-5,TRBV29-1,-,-,TGCAGCGTGAAACTCAAAATGCAAGAGACCCAGTACTTC,CSVKLKMQETQYF
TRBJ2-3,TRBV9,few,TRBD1,TGTGCCAGCAGCGCAGACCCCTGGACAGGGAGCACAGATACGCAGTATTTT,CASSADPWTGSTDTQYF
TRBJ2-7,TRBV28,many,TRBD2,TGTGCCAGCAGTTTAACAGGCGGGAGTGACGAGCAGTACTTC,CASSLTGGSDEQYF
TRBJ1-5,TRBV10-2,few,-,TGCGCCAGCAGTGAGTCGACACTCTCCCTAGACAATCAGCCCCAGCATTTT,CASSESTLSLDNQPQHF
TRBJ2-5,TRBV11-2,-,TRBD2,TGTGCCAGCAGCTTAGACCTAGGGACTAGCGGGGCACTAGAGACCCAGTACTTC,CASSLDLGTSGALETQYF
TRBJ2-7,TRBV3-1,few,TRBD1,TGTGCCAGCAGCCCATTGGGACAGTCCTACGAGCAGTACTTC,CASSPLGQSYEQYF
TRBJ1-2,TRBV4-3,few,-,TGCGCCAGCAGCCAAGGTCGGGCCCAGCTAGGCTATGGCTACACCTTC,CASSQGRAQLGYGYTF
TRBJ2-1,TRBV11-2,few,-,TGTGCCAGCAGCTTAAGACAACCCTACAATGAGCAGTTCTTC,CASSLRQPYNEQFF
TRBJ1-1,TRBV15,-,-,TGTGCCACCAGCAGAGAGGGAGCAGGGACGAACACTGAAGCTTTCTTT,CATSREGAGTNTEAFF
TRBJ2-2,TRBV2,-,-,TGTGCCAGTCAGCCTAGCGTATCCGGGGAGCTGTTTTTT,CASQPSVSGELFF
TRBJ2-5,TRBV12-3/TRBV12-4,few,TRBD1,TGTGCCAGCAGTCCCAGGGGGACCCAAGAGACCCAGTACTTC,CASSPRGTQETQYF
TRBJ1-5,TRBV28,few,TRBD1,TGTGCCAGCAGTCCCGGGACAGGGGGTTTTCAGCCCCAGCATTTT,CASSPGTGGFQPQHF